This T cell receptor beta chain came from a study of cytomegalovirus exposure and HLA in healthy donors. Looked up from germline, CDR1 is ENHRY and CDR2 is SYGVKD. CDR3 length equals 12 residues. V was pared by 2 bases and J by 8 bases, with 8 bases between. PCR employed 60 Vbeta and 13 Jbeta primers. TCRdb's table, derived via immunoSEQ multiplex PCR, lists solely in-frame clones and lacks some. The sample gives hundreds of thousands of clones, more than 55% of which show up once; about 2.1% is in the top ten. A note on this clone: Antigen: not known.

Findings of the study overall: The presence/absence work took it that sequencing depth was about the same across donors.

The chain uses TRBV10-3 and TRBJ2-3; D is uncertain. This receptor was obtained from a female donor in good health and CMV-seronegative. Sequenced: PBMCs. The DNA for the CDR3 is TGTGCCATCAGTGAGCCCCCGAGTACGCAGTATTTT. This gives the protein CAISEPPSTQYF.